These 16 T cell receptor beta chains share one sample of origin, sequenced in a study of blood T cell repertoires in COVID-19. TCRdb's table, derived via immunoSEQ multiplex PCR, lists solely in-frame clones and lacks some. There are 30,000 to 40,000 clones in the sample; about 90% occur only once, and 13% to 15% lies in the top ten. The sample comprised peripheral blood. The source of these receptors is a human donor with active COVID-19. The donor label of this sample is uncertain.

V and J are TRBV6-5 and TRBJ2-5; TRBD2 is a possible D gene (6 bases). The CDR3 runs 15 residues. Per the germline V gene, CDR1 is MNHEY and CDR2 is SVGAGI. Trimming stripped 4 bases from V and 5 bases from J, with 17 bases between. The CDR3 DNA sequence: TGTGCCAGCAGTTCTTTGTCCGGGGGTTCGGAGACCCAGTACTTC. It is translated as CASSSLSGGSETQYF.

The rearrangement joins TRBV12-3 or TRBV12-4 to TRBJ1-2, with TRBD1 identical over 9 bases. The CDR3 length is 12 residues. Losses at the gene ends were 6 bases for V and 6 bases for J; bases not matched to a gene: 2. The CDR3, as DNA: TGTGCCAGCAGAGGGACAGGGAATGGCTACACCTTC. Its protein is CASRGTGNGYTF.

The chain has TRBV6-5 and TRBJ1-2; no clear D gene. CDR1 is MNHEY, CDR2 SVGAGI, per germline. The CDR3 extends over 12 amino acids. Between the trimmed V and J ends, which lost 6 bases and 2 bases, there was a span of 7 bases. CDR3 nucleotides: TGTGCCAGCAGCACAGTGAACTATGGCTACACCTTC. This codes for CASSTVNYGYTF.

The chain is built from TRBV4-3 and TRBJ1-2; maybe TRBD1 (6 bases). With 4 bases removed from V and 2 bases from J, the gap between germline ends came to 20 bases. There are 17 residues in the CDR3. Per the germline V gene, CDR1 is LGHNA and CDR2 is YSLEER. CDR3 sequence: CASSLGHETILNYGYTF. The CDR3 nucleotides are TGCGCCAGCAGCCTGGGACACGAAACAATTTTGAACTATGGCTACACCTTC.

The J gene is TRBJ2-1, the V gene TRBV7-2; 13 nucleotides agree with TRBD2. Germline V gene data show CDR1 as SGHTA and CDR2 as FQGNSA. The V segment lost 4 bases and the J segment 3 bases; nucleotides outside the gene matches: 6. The CDR3 contains 17 residues. DNA for the CDR3: TGTGCCAGCAGCTATCAACTAGCGGGGGGGCGCTACAATGAGCAGTTCTTC. Protein product: CASSYQLAGGRYNEQFF.

The chain joins TRBV7-2 to TRBJ2-1, with no clear D. V was clipped by 5 bases and J by 1 base, with 15 bases between them. The CDR3 consists of 16 residues. CDR1 and CDR2 from the germline V gene are SGHTA and FQGNSA. CDR3 protein: CASSPFPRLSYNEQFF. The CDR3 region has the DNA TGTGCCAGCAGCCCGTTCCCGAGATTGTCCTACAATGAGCAGTTCTTC.

V gene TRBV4-3 combines with J gene TRBJ2-7; TRBD2 agrees at 9 bases. CDR1 and CDR2 (germline): LGHNA, YSLEER. The length of the CDR3 is 17 residues. V lost 0 bases to trimming and J lost 3 bases; unmatched junction nucleotides: 9. CDR3 residues: CASSQDRVARGGYEQYF. CDR3 coding DNA: TGCGCCAGCAGCCAAGATAGGGTAGCGCGGGGGGGCTACGAGCAGTACTTC.

This chain joins TRBV3-1 (or the pseudogene TRBV3-2) and TRBJ1-4; maybe TRBD1 (5 bases). V was shortened by 3 bases and J by 13 bases, with 15 bases between the two germline ends. This CDR3 spans 13 amino acids. CDR1 and CDR2 (germline): LGHDT, YNNKEL (reference sequence). Here the CDR3 DNA reads TGTGCCAGCAGCCAGTTCGACGGGGGTCGACTGTTTTTT. This gives the protein CASSQFDGGRLFF.

The chain links TRBV19 to TRBJ1-2; tentatively, D is TRBD1 (6 bases). This CDR3 is 15 amino acids long. V shed 4 bases and J shed 2 bases, with 14 bases lying between them. The germline gives CDR1 LNHDA, CDR2 SQIVND (reference sequence). CDR3 in amino acids: CASSRGQGRNYGYTF. The CDR3 nucleotides read TGTGCCAGTAGTAGAGGGCAGGGGAGAAACTATGGCTACACCTTC.

This chain joins TRBV3-1 (or the pseudogene TRBV3-2) and TRBJ2-1; D may be TRBD1 (6 bases). V shed 5 bases and J shed 5 bases, with 31 bases lying between them. This CDR3 is 20 amino acids long. Germline values: CDR1 LGHDT, CDR2 YNNKEL (reference sequence). CDR3 residues: CASSDDPGTRHIKVNNEQFF. In DNA, the CDR3 is TGTGCCAGCAGCGATGACCCCGGGACACGGCACATCAAAGTAAACAATGAGCAGTTCTTC.

The rearrangement links TRBV20-1 to TRBJ1-3; no firm D call. The germline CDR1 and CDR2 sequences are DFQATT and SNEGSKA (reference sequence). The germline V and J ends were trimmed by 3 bases and 0 bases, with 6 bases remaining between them. The length of the CDR3 is 13 residues. DNA of the CDR3: TGCAGTGCTAGTCCGGGCTCTGGAAACACCATATATTTT. It translates to CSASPGSGNTIYF.

The chain employs TRBV7-2 and TRBJ2-7; D is perhaps TRBD1 (5 bases). Trimming cost V 2 bases and J 5 bases, with 16 bases left between them. Per the germline V gene, CDR1 is SGHTA and CDR2 is FQGNSA. The CDR3 is 15 residues long. CDR3: CASSLQGFASDEQYF. CDR3 sequence (DNA): TGTGCCAGCAGCTTACAGGGATTTGCGTCGGACGAGCAGTACTTC. The full variable domain, rest sourced from reference TRBV7-2 and TRBJ2-7, is GAGVSQSPSNKVTEKGKDVELRCDPISGHTALYWYRQSLGQGLEFLIYFQGNSAPDKSGLPSDRFSAERTGGSVSTLTIQRTQQEDSAVYLCASSLQGFASDEQYFGPGTRLTVT.

The count of this clone is one. V and J are TRBV5-6 and TRBJ2-7; D is uncertain. V gave up 7 bases and J gave up 3 bases, with 17 bases separating them. The CDR3 spans 14 residues. Germline CDR1 SGHDT, CDR2 YYEEEE. The CDR3 region has the DNA TGTGCCAGCCTTAACAGCTTGCTCTTCTACGAGCAGTACTTC. Protein product: CASLNSLLFYEQYF.

The chain carries TRBV21-1 and TRBJ2-7; TRBD1, the table's D call, lacks a check against the DNA. TRBV21-1 is reported as a pseudogene. The CDR3 loop spans 20 amino acids. The CDR3 DNA reads TGTGCCAGCAGCACAAAAAATTTCCGGCCGGGACAGGGGAATTTCTACGAGCAGTACTTC. Protein: CASSTKNFRPGQGNFYEQYF.

This chain uses TRBV2 with TRBJ2-2; 7 bases line up with TRBD1. CDR1 is SNHLY, CDR2 FYNNEI, per germline. V trimming: 4 bases; J trimming: 0 bases; junction bases outside the gene matches: 2. The CDR3 is 15 residues long. The CDR3 region is CASSAQGTNTGELFF. In DNA, the CDR3 is TGTGCCAGCAGTGCACAGGGGACGAACACCGGGGAGCTGTTTTTT.

CDR3 protein: CASSSSGGLDTQYF. The CDR3 DNA reads as TGCGCCAGCAGCTCAAGCGGGGGTCTCGATACGCAGTATTTT. The gene calls are TRBV5-1 and TRBJ2-3; TRBD2 matches 8 bases. Germline CDR1 is SGHRS and CDR2 is YFSETQ. The CDR3 covers 14 residues. Germline trimming cut 3 bases from V and 6 bases from J; bases unmatched to any gene: 6.